One and the same sample provided the 26 T cell receptor beta chains below, sequenced in a study of control samples from healthy donors and cancer patients (dated by TCRdb to 2020 to 2022). Libraries were prepared through the immunoSEQ multiplex PCR assay. TCRdb limited this immuneACCESS table to in-frame rearrangements with V and J called. A share of clones is missing; checked studies link under half to unresolved V genes, and the rest is unexplained. In all, the sample holds 75,000 to 100,000 clones, and about 88% of those were seen once. Of the sample, roughly 1.3% falls within the top ten clones. The sample comprised blood. The receptor source for this set is a woman aged 50 to 60 in good health.

The chain employs TRBV14 and TRBJ2-2; D might be TRBD1 (7 bases). Per germline, CDR1 SGHDN and CDR2 FVKESK. Trimming took 1 base from V and 11 from J, leaving 17 bases between them. The CDR3 is 15 amino acids. The CDR3 DNA sequence: TGTGCCAGCAGCCAAGGCGTACTAGGAGGGGGCGAGCTGTTTTTT. Translation: CASSQGVLGGGELFF.

CDR3 protein: CASSRQGSGEQYF. CDR3 in DNA: TGTGCCAGCAGTAGACAGGGTTCGGGGGAGCAGTACTTC. The chain joins TRBV11-3 to TRBJ2-7; 7 bases fit TRBD1. This CDR3 is built from 13 residues. Germline-derived CDR1 and CDR2 are SGHNT and YENEEA. V lost 6 bases to trimming and J lost 7 bases; unmatched junction nucleotides: 9.

The chain links TRBV3-1 (or the pseudogene TRBV3-2) to TRBJ1-4, with D perhaps TRBD1 (5 bases). This CDR3 is built from 16 residues. The V gene's germline CDR1 is LGHDT and CDR2 YNNKEL (reference sequence). Deletions cut 3 bases from V and 4 bases from J, with 15 bases between. CDR3 coding DNA: TGTGCCAGCAGCCAGGTGTGGGGCGACCTTAATGAAAAACTGTTTTTT. This sequence encodes CASSQVWGDLNEKLFF.

The CDR3 region has the DNA TGTGCCAGCTCAACGGCGACCGGGACAGAAGAAAAACTGTTTTTT. Its translation is CASSTATGTEEKLFF. The chain recombines TRBV18 with TRBJ1-4; TRBD1 aligns across 7 bases. CDR3 length: 15 residues. Trimming at V came to 5 bases and at J to 8 bases, leaving 11 bases not matched to a gene. Germline assignment: CDR1 KGHSH and CDR2 LQKENI.

The V and J genes are TRBV6-6 and TRBJ2-5; D not resolved. CDR3 length: 15 amino acids. V was trimmed by 6 bases and J by 3 bases, leaving 17 bases between them. The germline V gene has CDR1 MNHNY and CDR2 SVGAGI (reference sequence). The DNA for the CDR3 is TGTGCCAGCAGCAAGGCACGGACGCGCGAAGAGACCCAGTACTTC. Translation gives CASSKARTREETQYF.

The chain carries TRBV12-3 or TRBV12-4 and TRBJ1-2; D gene uncertain. The CDR3 is 12 residues long. The V gene lost 10 bases and the J gene lost 8 bases, with 17 bases spanning the gap. DNA for the CDR3: TGTGCCATCTCCGGCCGGGTTAGGGGCTACACCTTC. It translates to CAISGRVRGYTF.

The CDR3 sequence: CASSIGEGFYEQYF. DNA for the CDR3: TGTGCCAGTAGTATAGGGGAGGGTTTCTACGAGCAGTACTTC. This chain links TRBV19 with TRBJ2-7, with TRBD2 matching over 7 bases. This CDR3 region has 14 residues. Trimming cost V 1 base and J 3 bases; bases outside gene matches: 3. In germline, CDR1 is LNHDA, CDR2 SQIVND (reference sequence).

The chain couples TRBV27 to TRBJ1-5; 8 bases line up with TRBD1. The length of the CDR3 is 15 residues. The germline V gene encodes CDR1 MNHEY and CDR2 SMNVEV (reference sequence). The junction had 10 bases not matched to a gene; V was cut back by 5 bases and J by 7 bases. The CDR3 loop reads CASSPSGQGRQPQHF. CDR3 coding DNA: TGTGCCAGCAGTCCCTCAGGACAGGGAAGACAGCCCCAGCATTTT.

The CDR3 nucleotides are TGCAGCGCCGGGGACCACAAGATTCCACACACCTTC. Amino acids: CSAGDHKIPHTF. The chain is built from TRBV29-1 and TRBJ1-2, with D maybe TRBD1 (5 bases). The CDR3 contains 12 residues. Per germline, CDR1 SQVTM and CDR2 ANQGSEA. Trimming took off 7 bases at V and 12 bases at J, with 21 bases between the two ends.

This chain links TRBV9 with TRBJ2-3; D is uncertain. The CDR3 runs 12 residues. Looked up from germline, CDR1 is SGDLS and CDR2 is YYNGEE. V was trimmed by 0 bases and J by 3 bases, leaving 2 bases between them. The CDR3 DNA reads TGTGCCAGCAGCGTAGGGACAGATACGCAGTATTTT. Its translation is CASSVGTDTQYF.

The V and J genes are TRBV7-3 and TRBJ2-1, with D perhaps given as TRBD1 or TRBD2 (7 bases each). Germline V gene lookup returns CDR1 SGHTA and CDR2 FQGTGA. Trimming removed 4 bases at V and 12 bases at J, with 16 bases between. There are 13 residues in the CDR3. The CDR3 nucleotides are TGTGCCAGCAGCTCGATGGGAGGGGGCGTGCAGTTCTTC. Its translation is CASSSMGGGVQFF.

The genes are TRBV23-1 and TRBJ1-2; D gene unclear. TRBV23-1 is labeled an ORF, and its function is uncertain. CDR3 length: 14 amino acids. Trimming shortened V by 0 bases and J by 4 bases, and 9 bases separated the two germline ends. The CDR3 DNA reads TGCGCCAGCAGTCAATCTGTCAGTCTCTATGGCTACACCTTC. It yields the protein CASSQSVSLYGYTF.

V and J are TRBV13 and TRBJ2-1, with D unresolved. There are 14 residues in the CDR3. Germline CDR1 PRHDT, CDR2 FYEKMQ (reference sequence). V lost 2 bases and J 0 bases, leaving 5 bases between the germline ends. CDR3 DNA: TGTGCCAGCAGCTTATGGCTCTCCTACAATGAGCAGTTCTTC. Translating it yields CASSLWLSYNEQFF.

The chain joins TRBV6-5 to TRBJ1-6, with 7 bases fitting TRBD1. CDR1 MNHEY and CDR2 SVGAGI come from the germline V gene. V gave up 10 bases and J gave up 7 bases; unmatched junction bases: 13. There are 15 residues in the CDR3. In nucleotides, the CDR3 is TGTGCCACCTCGGACAGGTTTGAGGACAATTCACCCCTCCACTTT. It translates to CATSDRFEDNSPLHF.

The chain couples TRBV11-3 to TRBJ2-7, with D hard to call. The germline gives CDR1 SGHNT, CDR2 YENEEA. The CDR3 spans 13 residues. Trimming shortened V by 1 base and J by 5 bases, and 9 bases separated the two germline ends. The CDR3 region is CASSLGLSNEQYF. The CDR3 DNA reads TGTGCCAGCAGCTTAGGTCTGAGTAACGAGCAGTACTTC. The full variable domain, with the rest looked up from reference TRBV11-3 and TRBJ2-7, is EAGVVQSPRYKIIEKKQPVAFWCNPISGHNTLYWYLQNLGQGPELLIRYENEEAVDDSQLPKDRFSAERLKGVDSTLKIQPAELGDSAVYLCASSLGLSNEQYFGPGTRLTVT.

This chain links TRBV7-9 with TRBJ2-1, with TRBD2 identical over 7 bases. The CDR3 loop spans 14 amino acids. The J segment lost 8 bases and the V segment lost 0 bases, leaving 4 bases of the junction unmatched. Germline CDR1 reads SEHNR; CDR2 reads FQNEAQ (reference sequence). For the CDR3, the DNA is TGTGCCAGCAGCTTAGCTGGGACTATAGATGAGCAGTTCTTC. Encoded protein: CASSLAGTIDEQFF.

This sequence joins TRBV24-1 and TRBJ2-1, with 12 bases matching TRBD1. Germline V gene sequence: CDR1 KGHDR, CDR2 SFDVKD. J lost 7 bases, V lost 3 bases, and 6 bases had no gene match. The CDR3 spans 16 residues. The CDR3 DNA sequence: TGTGCCACCAGTGATGAGGGACAGGGGGCGGGTAATGAGCAGTTCTTC. It specifies CATSDEGQGAGNEQFF.

The rearrangement links TRBV11-2 to TRBJ2-1; 11 bases map to TRBD1. CDR1 and CDR2 (germline): SGHAT, FQNNGV. This CDR3 spans 16 amino acids. The J segment lost 4 bases and the V segment lost 7 bases, leaving 9 bases of the junction unmatched. As DNA, the CDR3 is TGTGCCAGCACCGACCCGGGGACAGGGGGTTACAATGAGCAGTTCTTC. Translated: CASTDPGTGGYNEQFF.

The chain has TRBV6-2 or TRBV6-3 and TRBJ2-1, with TRBD2 matching over 10 bases. The length of the CDR3 is 19 residues. The J segment lost 0 bases and the V segment lost 0 bases, leaving 8 bases of the junction unmatched. Germline V gives CDR1 MNHEY, CDR2 SVGEGT. The DNA of the CDR3 is TGTGCCAGCAGTTACTCGTTAGAACTAGCGGGGAGCTCCTACAATGAGCAGTTCTTC. Its protein product is CASSYSLELAGSSYNEQFF.

The chain combines TRBV19 with TRBJ1-4; 7 nucleotides agree with TRBD1. The V gene end was trimmed by 10 bases and the J gene end by 7 bases; junction bases not matched to a gene: 9. The CDR3 contains 13 residues. CDR1 is LNHDA, CDR2 SQIVND, per germline (reference sequence). CDR3 protein: CATRQGGSEKLFF. In nucleotides, the CDR3 is TGTGCCACTCGACAGGGTGGATCTGAAAAACTGTTTTTT. Looking up the rest from reference TRBV19 and TRBJ1-4 gives the full variable domain: DGGITQSPKYLFRKEGQNVTLSCEQNLNHDAMYWYRQDPGQGLRLIYYSQIVNDFQKGDIAEGYSVSREKKESFPLTVTSAQKNPTAFYLCATRQGGSEKLFFGSGTQLSVL.

This clone came up a few times. CDR3 in amino acids: CASSLVGGGHETQYF. The DNA of the CDR3 is TGTGCCAGCAGCTTAGTAGGGGGGGGCCACGAGACCCAGTACTTC. This chain uses TRBV11-2 with TRBJ2-5, with a weak D call TRBD2 (7 bases). The V end lost 1 base, the J end lost 5 bases, and 14 bases lay between the germline ends. The CDR3 contains 15 residues. Per germline, CDR1 SGHAT and CDR2 FQNNGV.

Remarks on this clone: The junction shows a germline mismatch at one end, possibly a read error. CDR3 loop: CASSLAGEGLRSF. As DNA, the CDR3 is TGTGCCAGCAGCTTAGCTGGAGAGGGACTGAGGAGTTTT. The chain is built from TRBV7-2 and TRBJ1-3, with a possible D match to TRBD1 (5 bases). CDR1 and CDR2 from the germline V gene are SGHTA and FQGNSA. The CDR3 extends over 13 amino acids.

The chain couples TRBV11-3 to TRBJ2-5, with TRBD1 matching over 8 bases. The ends lost 5 bases at V and 2 bases at J; junction bases unmatched: 4. This CDR3 contains 14 residues. CDR1 and CDR2 from the germline V gene are SGHNT and YENEEA. For the CDR3, the DNA is TGTGCCAGCAGCCGTGACAGGGGTCAAGAGACCCAGTACTTC. Its translation is CASSRDRGQETQYF.

This rearrangement joins TRBV18 to TRBJ1-2; a possible D gene is TRBD1 (5 bases). With 2 bases removed from V and 2 bases from J, the gap between germline ends came to 12 bases. Germline CDR1 and CDR2: KGHSH and LQKENI. The CDR3 has 15 residues. This CDR3 is CASSPERTYNYGYTF. CDR3 sequence (DNA): TGTGCCAGCTCACCAGAGAGGACATACAACTATGGCTACACCTTC.

This clone has only a few counts. The chain links TRBV27 to TRBJ2-1; D uncertain. This CDR3 comprises 15 residues. The V gene lost 9 bases and the J gene lost 4 bases, with 19 bases spanning the gap. Germline V gene sequence: CDR1 MNHEY, CDR2 SMNVEV (reference sequence). The CDR3 here is CASVPHSDGYNEQFF. The CDR3, as DNA: TGTGCCAGTGTGCCCCACAGTGATGGGTACAATGAGCAGTTCTTC.

The V gene is TRBV27, the J gene TRBJ1-4; 8 bases are shared with TRBD1. V was clipped by 6 bases and J by 3 bases; unmatched bases: 6. The CDR3 totals 15 residues. CDR1 MNHEY and CDR2 SMNVEV come from the germline V gene (reference sequence). The CDR3 DNA reads as TGTGCCAGCAGGCCCCGACAGGGGCCTAATGAAAAACTGTTTTTT. Its translation: CASRPRQGPNEKLFF. The full variable domain, rest sourced from reference TRBV27 and TRBJ1-4, is EAQVTQNPRYLITVTGKKLTVTCSQNMNHEYMSWYRQDPGLGLRQIYYSMNVEVTDKGDVPEGYKVSRKEKRNFPLILESPSPNQTSLYFCASRPRQGPNEKLFFGSGTQLSVL.